The 11 T cell receptor beta chains below were found in one sample sequenced in a study of blood T cell repertoires in COVID-19 (dated by TCRdb to the early 2020s). The library was produced with the immunoSEQ multiplex PCR assay. This immuneACCESS table, as held by TCRdb, lists in-frame sequences with V and J called but not all clones. Of the missing ones, under half trace to an unresolved V gene in checked studies; the others have no known cause. The sample records hundreds of thousands of clones, 70% to 90% of which are singletons. The biggest ten clones account for more than 10% of the sample. Specimen: peripheral blood. The receptors derive from a woman between 18 and 29 years old who had recovered from COVID-19.

Only one count was recorded for this clone. This CDR3 is CASATGLAGVNEQFF. CDR3 DNA sequence: TGTGCTAGTGCTACGGGACTAGCGGGAGTCAATGAGCAGTTCTTC. The rearrangement uses TRBV12-5 and TRBJ2-1; 14 bases agree with TRBD2. CDR3 length: 15 amino acids. The germline CDR1 and CDR2 sequences are LGHNT and FRNRAP. J gave up 6 bases and V 7 bases, and 5 bases lay outside the gene matches.

The genes are TRBV4-3 and TRBJ2-7, with a tentative D call TRBD1 (5 bases). CDR1 and CDR2 from the germline V gene are LGHNA and YSLEER. The CDR3 extends over 14 amino acids. Deletions cut 0 bases from V and 10 bases from J, with 16 bases between. Here the CDR3 reads CASSQDNLQGRQYF. DNA of the CDR3: TGCGCCAGCAGCCAAGACAATCTTCAGGGTCGACAGTACTTC.

V gene TRBV6-5 combines with J gene TRBJ1-5; the D gene is possibly TRBD1 (6 bases). The CDR3 extends over 15 amino acids. Germline CDR1 reads MNHEY; CDR2 reads SVGAGI. Between the trimmed V and J ends, which lost 6 bases and 1 base, there was a span of 13 bases. The CDR3 DNA sequence: TGTGCCAGCAGGTCGTCAGGGGCGAGCAATCAGCCCCAGCATTTT. Translating it yields CASRSSGASNQPQHF.

The chain couples TRBV27 to TRBJ2-7; 11 nucleotides match TRBD1. Germline CDR1 is MNHEY and CDR2 is SMNVEV (reference sequence). The CDR3 covers 16 residues. V dropped 5 bases and J dropped 1; count of bases not matched to a gene: 7. This CDR3 is CASSLLGTGGSYEQYF. The CDR3 nucleotides read TGTGCCAGCAGTCTCCTAGGGACAGGGGGATCCTACGAGCAGTACTTC.

The chain employs TRBV15 and TRBJ2-3; 7 nucleotides line up with TRBD1. This CDR3 has 15 residues. CDR1 LNHNV and CDR2 YYDKDF come from the germline V gene (reference sequence). Trimming removed 1 base from V and 2 bases from J; junction bases left unmatched: 3. The CDR3 spells CATSRGTGATDTQYF. CDR3 sequence (DNA): TGTGCCACCAGCAGAGGTACAGGGGCCACAGATACGCAGTATTTT.

This sequence joins TRBV11-1 and TRBJ2-1, with 8 bases identical to TRBD1. Germline V gene data show CDR1 as SGHAT and CDR2 as FQDESV (reference sequence). J was trimmed by 8 bases and V by 5 bases; bases with no gene match: 5. The CDR3 is 13 amino acids. CDR3 protein: CASSPGGDYEQFF. In nucleotides, the CDR3 is TGTGCCAGCAGCCCAGGGGGCGATTATGAGCAGTTCTTC.

The gene calls are TRBV6-1 and TRBJ1-4; 11 nucleotides line up with TRBD1. The CDR3 loop spans 15 amino acids. CDR1 is MNHNS, CDR2 SASEGT, per germline. Germline trimming cut 2 bases from V and 8 bases from J; bases unmatched to any gene: 4. In nucleotides, the CDR3 is TGTGCCAGCAGTGAATGGGGGACAGGGGGGGAAAAACTGTTTTTT. It is translated as CASSEWGTGGEKLFF.

The V and J genes are TRBV9 and TRBJ2-2, with D hard to call. Germline V gene lookup returns CDR1 SGDLS and CDR2 YYNGEE. V was clipped by 5 bases and J by 7 bases, with 6 bases between them. The CDR3 sequence is 11 residues long. The CDR3 sequence: CASSGIGELFF. The CDR3 bases are TGTGCCAGCAGTGGCATCGGGGAGCTGTTTTTT.

This chain joins TRBV10-3 and TRBJ1-1, with D perhaps TRBD1 (6 bases). With 10 bases removed from V and 1 base from J, the gap between germline ends came to 13 bases. This CDR3 has 13 residues. Germline V lookup: CDR1 ENHRY, CDR2 SYGVKD. CDR3 sequence reads: CATKDSANTEAFF. As DNA, the CDR3 is TGTGCCACGAAGGACAGCGCGAACACTGAAGCTTTCTTT.

The rearrangement joins TRBV30 to TRBJ1-4, with D perhaps TRBD1 (6 bases). Looked up from germline, CDR1 is GTSNPN and CDR2 is SVGIG (reference sequence). Deletions cut 3 bases from V and 4 bases from J, with 12 bases between. The CDR3 consists of 14 residues. In nucleotides, the CDR3 is TGTGCCTGGAGCGTCGGACAGATTAATGAAAAACTGTTTTTT. Residues: CAWSVGQINEKLFF.

By share of the sample, this clone is medium-sized. The V call is TRBV12-2, the J call TRBJ1-6; the D segment call TRBD1 is taken from the table without a DNA check. TRBV12-2 is marked as a pseudogene. This CDR3 is 16 amino acids long. The CDR3 sequence: CASRSVQGARSSPLHF. The CDR3 DNA follows: TGTGCAAGTCGCTCGGTACAGGGCGCGAGGAGTTCACCCCTCCACTTT.